These T cell receptor beta chains were read from a single sample in a study of blood T cells in healthy people across ages. TCRdb analysed the 5' RACE reads with MiXCR anew, one entry per CDR3 protein. The sample has 1.5 million to 2 million distinct CDR3 sequences, under 30% seen once. Sequencing was carried out using blood. The source is a woman aged 25 to 39 in good health. Each CDR3 is given with its conserved first and last residue. A D gene is named only where the DNA matches it firmly. The size of a clone is reported for some rows only, either as once, few or many, or as a class for expanded clones.

D,size,V,J,CDR3,DNA
NA,few,TRBV7-9,TRBJ2-7,CASSSPQGNPYEQYF,TGTGCCAGCAGTTCACCCCAAGGCAACCCCTACGAGCAGTACTTC
TRBD1,few,TRBV12-3/TRBV12-4,TRBJ1-4,CASSPGQGAGEKLFF,TGTGCCAGCAGTCCCGGACAGGGGGCAGGAGAAAAACTGTTTTTT
TRBD1,NA,TRBV5-1,TRBJ2-3,CASSQSRGRRTDTQYF,TGCGCCAGCAGCCAATCCAGGGGGCGTCGGACAGATACGCAGTATTTT
NA,many,TRBV4-1,TRBJ1-2,CASSQGLPYGYTF,TGCGCCAGCAGCCAGGGACTGCCCTATGGCTACACCTTC
NA,few,TRBV12-5,TRBJ2-3,CASGLEGDTQYF,TGTGCTAGTGGTTTGGAGGGGGATACGCAGTATTTT
NA,NA,TRBV14,TRBJ1-1,CASSQVASAWGLAEAFF,TGTGCCAGCAGCCAAGTGGCGTCCGCGTGGGGTTTGGCTGAAGCTTTCTTT
NA,NA,TRBV20-1,TRBJ2-1,CSARAHDEQFF,TGCAGTGCTAGGGCCCACGATGAGCAGTTCTTC
NA,NA,TRBV20-1,TRBJ1-2,CSARAGGRERYGYTF,TGCAGTGCTAGGGCTGGAGGCAGGGAACGCTATGGCTACACCTTC
NA,NA,TRBV20-1,TRBJ2-7,CSAILRWTDSREQYF,TGCAGTGCTATCCTCCGGTGGACGGATTCCCGTGAGCAGTACTTC
NA,NA,TRBV7-2,TRBJ2-1,CASSLEKYNEQFF,TGTGCCAGCAGCTTAGAAAAGTACAATGAGCAGTTCTTC
NA,many,TRBV6-2/TRBV6-3,TRBJ1-2,CASSHRERYGYTF,TGTGCCAGCAGTCACAGGGAGAGATATGGCTACACCTTC
TRBD2,NA,TRBV6-5,TRBJ2-7,CASSRGGGLSREQYF,TGTGCCAGCAGCCGAGGCGGGGGTCTCTCTCGGGAGCAGTACTTC
NA,many,TRBV21-1,TRBJ2-7,CASSILNEQYF,TGTGCCAGCAGCATACTGAACGAGCAGTACTTC
NA,NA,TRBV4-1,TRBJ2-7,CASSQDREGFGEYEQYF,TGCGCCAGCAGCCAAGATCGAGAGGGGTTCGGTGAGTACGAGCAGTACTTC
NA,few,TRBV14,TRBJ1-4,CASSQEFQATNEKLFF,TGTGCCAGCAGCCAAGAGTTTCAGGCAACTAATGAAAAACTGTTTTTT
TRBD1,few,TRBV5-1,TRBJ2-3,CASIPEGDRKQYF,TGCGCCAGCATCCCAGAGGGGGACAGGAAGCAGTATTTT
NA,many,TRBV6-5,TRBJ2-7,CASREGSYEQYF,TGTGCCAGCCGTGAGGGATCCTACGAGCAGTACTTC
TRBD2,once,TRBV5-1,TRBJ2-7,CVSSLSGTGVLSYEQYF,TGCGTCAGCAGCTTGAGCGGGACGGGGGTCCTATCCTACGAGCAGTACTTC
NA,many,TRBV29-1,TRBJ1-1,CSVGQVLNTEAFF,TGCAGCGTTGGTCAGGTTTTGAACACTGAAGCTTTCTTT
NA,many,TRBV12-3/TRBV12-4,TRBJ1-5,CASSLGVYSNQPQHF,TGTGCCAGCAGTTTAGGGGTCTACAGCAATCAGCCCCAGCATTTT
NA,NA,TRBV10-3,TRBJ1-5,CAISDLEGSNQPQHF,TGTGCCATCAGTGACCTCGAGGGTAGCAATCAGCCCCAGCATTTT
NA,many,TRBV7-2,TRBJ2-7,CASSLTPADTDEQYF,TGTGCCAGCAGCTTAACCCCGGCCGATACCGACGAGCAGTACTTC
NA,few,TRBV7-9,TRBJ1-1,CASSPLSGNTEAFF,TGTGCCAGCAGCCCCCTCAGCGGGAACACTGAAGCTTTCTTT
NA,NA,TRBV12-5,TRBJ2-7,CASGFFAERVSYEQYF,TGTGCTAGTGGTTTCTTTGCGGAGCGGGTCTCCTACGAGCAGTACTTC
NA,few,TRBV6-5,TRBJ2-7,CASSDRDSTYEQYF,TGTGCCAGCAGTGACCGGGACTCTACCTACGAGCAGTACTTC
NA,few,TRBV24-1,TRBJ2-5,CATEPGLRRSSGTQYF,TGTGCCACCGAACCCGGACTGCGGCGTTCTTCAGGGACCCAGTACTTC
NA,NA,TRBV7-2,TRBJ2-5,CASSLVGFREETQYF,TGTGCCAGCAGCTTAGTTGGATTCCGCGAAGAGACCCAGTACTTC
NA,few,TRBV5-1,TRBJ1-1,CASSLEGYVNTEAFF,TGCGCCAGCAGCTTGGAGGGATACGTGAACACTGAAGCTTTCTTT
NA,few,TRBV6-2/TRBV6-3,TRBJ2-1,CASSYVLRAGKSYNEQFF,TGTGCCAGCAGTTACGTTCTGAGGGCGGGGAAGTCCTACAATGAGCAGTTCTTC
TRBD2,NA,TRBV7-7,TRBJ2-1,CASSPTTSGDLYNEQFF,TGTGCCAGCAGTCCTACGACTAGCGGAGACCTCTACAATGAGCAGTTCTTC
NA,many,TRBV20-1,TRBJ2-3,CSAPGPSTDTQYF,TGCAGTGCTCCGGGACCTAGCACAGATACGCAGTATTTT
TRBD1,NA,TRBV5-5,TRBJ2-7,CASSFLRDRGSYEQYF,TGTGCCAGCAGTTTCCTTCGGGACAGGGGCTCCTACGAGCAGTACTTC
NA,few,TRBV11-2,TRBJ2-1,CASSSGVSRNEQFF,TGTGCCAGCAGCTCTGGGGTCTCAAGGAATGAGCAGTTCTTC
NA,NA,TRBV5-1,TRBJ2-7,CASSLASGEHEQYF,TGCGCCAGCAGCTTGGCCTCAGGGGAACACGAGCAGTACTTC
NA,many,TRBV5-5,TRBJ2-7,CASSLTISYEQYF,TGTGCCAGCAGTTTAACCATTTCCTACGAGCAGTACTTC
NA,NA,TRBV15,TRBJ1-1,CATSRRPDRQNTEAFF,TGTGCCACCAGCAGACGACCCGATAGGCAGAACACTGAAGCTTTCTTT
NA,NA,TRBV5-6,TRBJ1-1,CASSLGPGGLNTEAFF,TGTGCCAGCAGCTTAGGGCCAGGCGGTTTGAACACTGAAGCTTTCTTT
NA,few,TRBV6-1,TRBJ1-2,CASSEEPGFGYTF,TGTGCCAGCAGTGAAGAGCCGGGATTTGGCTACACCTTC
TRBD1,NA,TRBV24-1,TRBJ2-5,CATSDHGQGETQYF,TGTGCCACCAGTGATCATGGACAGGGAGAGACCCAGTACTTC
TRBD1,NA,TRBV6-6,TRBJ1-4,CVSSHSRGNEKLFF,TGTGTCAGCAGTCATTCCAGGGGGAATGAAAAACTGTTTTTT
TRBD1,NA,TRBV9,TRBJ2-1,CASQGQQYNEQFF,TGTGCCAGCCAGGGACAGCAATACAATGAGCAGTTCTTC
NA,NA,TRBV7-9,TRBJ2-3,CASRDSGYVGTDTQYF,TGTGCCAGCAGGGATTCAGGGTATGTGGGCACAGATACGCAGTATTTT
NA,many,TRBV12-3/TRBV12-4,TRBJ2-6,CASSLWGVMGSGANVLTF,TGTGCCAGCAGTCTCTGGGGGGTCATGGGATCTGGGGCCAACGTCCTGACTTTC
TRBD2,NA,TRBV5-5,TRBJ2-5,CASSFGLAGAETQYF,TGTGCCAGCAGCTTCGGACTAGCGGGGGCGGAGACCCAGTACTTC
NA,NA,TRBV12-3/TRBV12-4,TRBJ1-6,CASKLRRGNSPLHF,TGTGCCAGCAAATTAAGACGGGGCAATTCACCCCTCCACTTT
TRBD1,NA,TRBV7-2,TRBJ1-6,CANNQRTGTYNSPLHF,TGTGCCAACAACCAGAGGACAGGAACCTATAATTCACCCCTCCACTTT
NA,many,TRBV5-5,TRBJ2-7,CASSSGGQSGREQYF,TGTGCCAGCAGCTCGGGCGGCCAGTCAGGACGCGAGCAGTACTTC